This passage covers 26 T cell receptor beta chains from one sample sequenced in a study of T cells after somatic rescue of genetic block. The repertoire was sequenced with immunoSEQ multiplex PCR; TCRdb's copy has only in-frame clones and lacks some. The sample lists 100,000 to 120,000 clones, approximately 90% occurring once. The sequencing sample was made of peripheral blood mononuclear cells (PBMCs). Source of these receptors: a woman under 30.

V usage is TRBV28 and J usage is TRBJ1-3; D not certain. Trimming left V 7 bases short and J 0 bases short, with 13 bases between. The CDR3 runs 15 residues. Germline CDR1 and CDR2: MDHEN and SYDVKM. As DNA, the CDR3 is TGTGCCAGCACCCCCCCCCAGATCTCTGGAAACACCATATATTTT. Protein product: CASTPPQISGNTIYF.

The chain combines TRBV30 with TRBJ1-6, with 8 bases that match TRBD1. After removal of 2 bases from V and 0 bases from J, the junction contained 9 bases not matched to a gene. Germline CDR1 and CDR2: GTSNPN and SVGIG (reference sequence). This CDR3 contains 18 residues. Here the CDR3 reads CAWSLNRGVGSYNSPLHF. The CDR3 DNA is TGTGCCTGGAGTCTGAACAGGGGGGTTGGCTCCTATAATTCACCCCTCCACTTT.

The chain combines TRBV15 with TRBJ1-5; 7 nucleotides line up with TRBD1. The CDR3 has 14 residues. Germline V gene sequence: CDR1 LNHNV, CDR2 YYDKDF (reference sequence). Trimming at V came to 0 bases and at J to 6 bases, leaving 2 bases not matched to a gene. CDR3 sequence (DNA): TGTGCCACCAGCAGAGAAGGGGGCGGTCAGCCCCAGCATTTT. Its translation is CATSREGGGQPQHF.

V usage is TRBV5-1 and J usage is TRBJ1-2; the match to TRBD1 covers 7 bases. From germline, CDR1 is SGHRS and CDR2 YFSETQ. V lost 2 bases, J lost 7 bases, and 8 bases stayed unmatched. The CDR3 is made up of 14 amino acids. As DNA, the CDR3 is TGCGCCAGCAGCTTAACAGGGGCCGCGCTTGGCTACACCTTC. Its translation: CASSLTGAALGYTF. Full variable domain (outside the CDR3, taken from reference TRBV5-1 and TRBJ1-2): KAGVTQTPRYLIKTRGQQVTLSCSPISGHRSVSWYQQTPGQGLQFLFEYFSETQRNKGNFPGRFSGRQFSNSRSEMNVSTLELGDSALYLCASSLTGAALGYTFGSGTRLTVV.

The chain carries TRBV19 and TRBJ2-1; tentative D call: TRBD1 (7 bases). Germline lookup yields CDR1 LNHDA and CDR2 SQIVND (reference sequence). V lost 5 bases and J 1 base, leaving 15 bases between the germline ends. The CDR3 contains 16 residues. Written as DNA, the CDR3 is TGTGCCAGTAGTGCCAGACAGGGACTTTCCTACAATGAGCAGTTCTTC. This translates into CASSARQGLSYNEQFF.

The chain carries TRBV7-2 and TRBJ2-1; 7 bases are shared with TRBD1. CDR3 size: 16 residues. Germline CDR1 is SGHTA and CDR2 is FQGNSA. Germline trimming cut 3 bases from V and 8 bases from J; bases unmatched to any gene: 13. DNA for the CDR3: TGTGCCAGCAGCTTCGAGGGGGCCCGTTTGGGGGATGAGCAGTTCTTC. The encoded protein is CASSFEGARLGDEQFF.

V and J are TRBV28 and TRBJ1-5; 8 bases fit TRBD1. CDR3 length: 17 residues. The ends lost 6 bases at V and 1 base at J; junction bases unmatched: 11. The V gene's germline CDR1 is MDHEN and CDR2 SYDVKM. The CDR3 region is CASRSTGEMRSNQPQHF. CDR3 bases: TGTGCCAGCAGGTCGACAGGGGAGATGAGGAGCAATCAGCCCCAGCATTTT.

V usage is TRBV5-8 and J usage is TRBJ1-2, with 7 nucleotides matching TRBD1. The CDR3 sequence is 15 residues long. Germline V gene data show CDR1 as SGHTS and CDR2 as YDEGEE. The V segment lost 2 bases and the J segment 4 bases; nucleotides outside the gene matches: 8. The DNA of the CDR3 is TGTGCCAGCAGCTTAGGTGGGGCAGGGGGCTATGGCTACACCTTC. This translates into CASSLGGAGGYGYTF. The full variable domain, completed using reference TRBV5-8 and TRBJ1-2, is EAGVTQSPTHLIKTRGQQATLRCSPISGHTSVYWYQQALGLGLQFLLWYDEGEERNRGNFPPRFSGRQFPNYSSELNVNALELEDSALYLCASSLGGAGGYGYTFGSGTRLTVV.

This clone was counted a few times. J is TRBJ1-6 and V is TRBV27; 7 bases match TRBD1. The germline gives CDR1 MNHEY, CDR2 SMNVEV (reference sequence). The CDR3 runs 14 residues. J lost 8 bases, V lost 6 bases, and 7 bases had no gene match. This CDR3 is CASSLGTDYSPLHF. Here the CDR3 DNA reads TGTGCCAGCAGCCTCGGGACAGATTATTCACCCCTCCACTTT.

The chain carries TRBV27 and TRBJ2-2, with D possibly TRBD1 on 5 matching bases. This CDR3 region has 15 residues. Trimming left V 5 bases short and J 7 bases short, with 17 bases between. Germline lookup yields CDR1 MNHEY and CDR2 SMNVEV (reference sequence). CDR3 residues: CASSPRQGFSGELFF. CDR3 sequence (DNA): TGTGCCAGCAGTCCTAGGCAGGGTTTCAGCGGGGAGCTGTTTTTT.

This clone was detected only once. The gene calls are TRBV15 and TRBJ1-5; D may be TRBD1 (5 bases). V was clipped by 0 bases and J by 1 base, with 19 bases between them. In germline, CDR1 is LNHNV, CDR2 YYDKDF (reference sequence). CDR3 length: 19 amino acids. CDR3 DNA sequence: TGTGCCACCAGCAGAGATCGAAAGGAGTTTGACAGAAGCAATCAGCCCCAGCATTTT. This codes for CATSRDRKEFDRSNQPQHF.

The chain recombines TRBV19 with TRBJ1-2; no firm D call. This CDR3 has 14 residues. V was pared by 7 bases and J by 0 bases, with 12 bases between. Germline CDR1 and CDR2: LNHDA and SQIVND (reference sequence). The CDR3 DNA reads TGTGCCAGTATCCCCTCCAGCACTAACTATGGCTACACCTTC. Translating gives CASIPSSTNYGYTF.

The CDR3 spells CASSPSSIGSSHTDTQYF. The CDR3 bases are TGCGCCAGCAGCCCATCTTCCATCGGGTCCTCACACACAGATACGCAGTATTTT. This sequence joins TRBV5-1 and TRBJ2-3; D remains ambiguous. CDR1 and CDR2 from the germline V gene are SGHRS and YFSETQ. V lost 4 bases, J lost 2 bases, and 23 bases lay in between. The CDR3 has 18 amino acids.

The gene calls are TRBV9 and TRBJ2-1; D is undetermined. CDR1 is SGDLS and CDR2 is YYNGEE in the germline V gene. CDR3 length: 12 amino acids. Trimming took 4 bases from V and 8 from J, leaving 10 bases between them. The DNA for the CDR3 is TGTGCCAGCAGCCCGTCCGGCTATGAGCAGTTCTTC. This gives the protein CASSPSGYEQFF.

The CDR3 DNA sequence: TGTGCCAGCTCACCCGAGACAGATACGCAGTATTTT. This codes for CASSPETDTQYF. This rearrangement joins TRBV18 to TRBJ2-3; D gene unclear. This CDR3 has 12 amino acids. Germline values: CDR1 KGHSH, CDR2 LQKENI. With 3 bases removed from V and 3 bases from J, the gap between germline ends came to 4 bases.

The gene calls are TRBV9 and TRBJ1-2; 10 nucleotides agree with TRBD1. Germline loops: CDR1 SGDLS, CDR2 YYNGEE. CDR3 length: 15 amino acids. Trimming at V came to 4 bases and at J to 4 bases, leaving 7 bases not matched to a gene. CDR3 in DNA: TGTGCCAGCAGCCCGGGACAGGGGTCGTTCTATGGCTACACCTTC. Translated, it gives CASSPGQGSFYGYTF. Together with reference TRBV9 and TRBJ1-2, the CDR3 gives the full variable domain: DSGVTQTPKHLITATGQRVTLRCSPRSGDLSVYWYQQSLDQGLQFLIQYYNGEERAKGNILERFSAQQFPDLHSELNLSSLELGDSALYFCASSPGQGSFYGYTFGSGTRLTVV.

CDR3 region: CASSLAGLGNTEAFF. CDR3 DNA sequence: TGTGCCAGCAGCTTAGCAGGGCTGGGGAACACTGAAGCTTTCTTT. The V call is TRBV7-6, the J call TRBJ1-1; D gene uncertain. V gave up 0 bases and J gave up 1 base, with 9 bases separating them. The V gene's germline CDR1 is SGHVS and CDR2 FNYEAQ. The CDR3 spans 15 residues.

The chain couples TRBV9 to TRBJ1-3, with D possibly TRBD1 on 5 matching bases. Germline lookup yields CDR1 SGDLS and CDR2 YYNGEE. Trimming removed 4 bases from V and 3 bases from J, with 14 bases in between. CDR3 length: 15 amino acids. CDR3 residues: CASSLLGASGNTIYF. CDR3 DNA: TGTGCCAGCAGCCTGCTAGGGGCTAGTGGAAACACCATATATTTT.

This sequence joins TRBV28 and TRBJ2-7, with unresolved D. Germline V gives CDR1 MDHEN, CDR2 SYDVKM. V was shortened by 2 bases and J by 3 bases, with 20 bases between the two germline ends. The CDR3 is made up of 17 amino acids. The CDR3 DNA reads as TGTGCCAGCAGTTTACAACTTACCACGACTTCCCACTACGAGCAGTACTTC. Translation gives CASSLQLTTTSHYEQYF.

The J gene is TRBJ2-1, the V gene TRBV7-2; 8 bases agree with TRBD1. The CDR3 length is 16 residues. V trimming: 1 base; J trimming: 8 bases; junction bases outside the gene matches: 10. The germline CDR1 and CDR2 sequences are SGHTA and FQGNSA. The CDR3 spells CASSLGRAGGIDEQFF. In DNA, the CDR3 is TGTGCCAGCAGCTTAGGGAGGGCAGGGGGCATAGATGAGCAGTTCTTC.

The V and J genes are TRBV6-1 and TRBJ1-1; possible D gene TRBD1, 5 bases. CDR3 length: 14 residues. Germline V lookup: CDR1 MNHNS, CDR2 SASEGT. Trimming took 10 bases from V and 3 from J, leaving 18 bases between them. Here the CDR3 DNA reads TGTGCCACCACTTGGGGGGGATCGGACACTGAAGCTTTCTTT. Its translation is CATTWGGSDTEAFF.

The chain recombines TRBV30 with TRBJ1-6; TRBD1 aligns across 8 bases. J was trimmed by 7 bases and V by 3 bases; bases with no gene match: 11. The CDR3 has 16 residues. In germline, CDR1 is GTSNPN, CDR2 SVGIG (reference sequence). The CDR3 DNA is TGTGCCTGGAGGGTAAATGTTGGACAGGGAAATTCACCCCTCCACTTT. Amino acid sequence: CAWRVNVGQGNSPLHF.

In DNA, the CDR3 is TGTGCCAGTAGTACCCTGGCAGGGGGGAATGAGCAGTTCTTC. As protein: CASSTLAGGNEQFF. This chain links TRBV19 with TRBJ2-1; perhaps TRBD1 as D (7 bases). V was cut by 4 bases and J by 7 bases, with 14 bases left in between. Germline CDR1 is LNHDA and CDR2 is SQIVND (reference sequence). This CDR3 is built from 14 residues.

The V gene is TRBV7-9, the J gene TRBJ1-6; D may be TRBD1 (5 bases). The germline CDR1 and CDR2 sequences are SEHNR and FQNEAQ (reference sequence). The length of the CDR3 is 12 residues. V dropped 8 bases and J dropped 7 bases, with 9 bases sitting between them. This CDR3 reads CASLRGNSPLHF. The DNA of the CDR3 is TGTGCCAGCTTACGGGGGAATTCACCCCTCCACTTT.

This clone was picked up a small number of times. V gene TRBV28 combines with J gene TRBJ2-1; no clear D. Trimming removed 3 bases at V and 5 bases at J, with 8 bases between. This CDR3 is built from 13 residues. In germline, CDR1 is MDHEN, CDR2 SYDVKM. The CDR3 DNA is TGTGCCAGCAGTTTGGAAGAGCACAATGAGCAGTTCTTC. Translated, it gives CASSLEEHNEQFF.

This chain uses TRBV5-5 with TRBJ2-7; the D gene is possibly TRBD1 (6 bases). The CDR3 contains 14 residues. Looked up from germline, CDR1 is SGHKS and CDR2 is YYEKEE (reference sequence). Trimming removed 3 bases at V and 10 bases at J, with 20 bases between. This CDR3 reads CASSWDNTFAPQYF. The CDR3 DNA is TGTGCCAGCAGCTGGGACAACACCTTTGCACCTCAGTACTTC.